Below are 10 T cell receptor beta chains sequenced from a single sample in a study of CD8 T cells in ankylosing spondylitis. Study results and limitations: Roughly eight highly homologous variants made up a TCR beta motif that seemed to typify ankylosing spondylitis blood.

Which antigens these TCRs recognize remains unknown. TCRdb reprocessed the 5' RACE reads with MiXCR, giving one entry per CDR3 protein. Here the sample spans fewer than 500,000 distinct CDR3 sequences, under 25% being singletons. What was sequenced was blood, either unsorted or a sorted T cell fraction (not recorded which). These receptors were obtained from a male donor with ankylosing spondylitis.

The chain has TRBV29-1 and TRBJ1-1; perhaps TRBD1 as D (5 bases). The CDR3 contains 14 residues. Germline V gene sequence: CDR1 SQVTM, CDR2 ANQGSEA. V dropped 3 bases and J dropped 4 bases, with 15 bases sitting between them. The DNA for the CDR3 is TGCAGCGTTGATGGGGGTGGGGGAGGCACTGAAGCTTTCTTT. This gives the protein CSVDGGGGGTEAFF.

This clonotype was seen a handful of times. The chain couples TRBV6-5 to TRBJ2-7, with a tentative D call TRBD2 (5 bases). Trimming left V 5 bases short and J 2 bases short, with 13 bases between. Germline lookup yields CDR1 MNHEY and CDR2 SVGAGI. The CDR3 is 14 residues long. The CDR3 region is CASSNGGGAYEQYF. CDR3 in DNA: TGTGCCAGCAGTAACGGAGGCGGCGCCTACGAGCAGTACTTC.

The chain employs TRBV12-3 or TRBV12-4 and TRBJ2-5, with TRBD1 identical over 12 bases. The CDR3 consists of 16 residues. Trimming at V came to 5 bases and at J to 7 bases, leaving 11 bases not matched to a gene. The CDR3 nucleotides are TGTGCCAGCAGTCACTCGGGACAGGGGGCTATACGGACCCAGTACTTC. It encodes CASSHSGQGAIRTQYF.

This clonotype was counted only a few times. The CDR3 is CASSPLATGSMWFF. CDR3 DNA sequence: TGTGCCAGCAGCCCATTAGCGACAGGGTCTATGTGGTTCTTC. The chain has TRBV6-1 and TRBJ2-1; TRBD1 agrees at 7 bases. The germline CDR1 and CDR2 sequences are MNHNS and SASEGT. CDR3 length: 14 residues. Losses at the gene ends were 6 bases for V and 15 bases for J; bases not matched to a gene: 17.

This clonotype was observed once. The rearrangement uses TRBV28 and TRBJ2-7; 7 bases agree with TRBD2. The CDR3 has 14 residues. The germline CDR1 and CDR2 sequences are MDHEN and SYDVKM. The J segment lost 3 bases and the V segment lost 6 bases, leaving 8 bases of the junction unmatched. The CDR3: CASSGLAVHYEQYF. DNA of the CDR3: TGTGCCAGCAGCGGCCTAGCGGTACACTACGAGCAGTACTTC.

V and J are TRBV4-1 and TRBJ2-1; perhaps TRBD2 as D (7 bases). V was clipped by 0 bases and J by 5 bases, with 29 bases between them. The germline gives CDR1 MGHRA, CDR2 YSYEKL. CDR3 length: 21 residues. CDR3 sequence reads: CASSQDQGGGFGTPNDNEQFF. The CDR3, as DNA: TGCGCCAGCAGCCAAGATCAGGGAGGGGGTTTCGGGACTCCCAATGACAATGAGCAGTTCTTC.

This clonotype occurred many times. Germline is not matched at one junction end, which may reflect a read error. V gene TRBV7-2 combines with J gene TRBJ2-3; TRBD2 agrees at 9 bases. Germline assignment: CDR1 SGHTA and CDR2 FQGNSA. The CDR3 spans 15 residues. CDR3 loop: CASSVAGASTDTQYF. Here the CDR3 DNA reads TGTGCCAGCAGCGTAGCGGGGGCTAGCACAGATACGCAGTATTTT.

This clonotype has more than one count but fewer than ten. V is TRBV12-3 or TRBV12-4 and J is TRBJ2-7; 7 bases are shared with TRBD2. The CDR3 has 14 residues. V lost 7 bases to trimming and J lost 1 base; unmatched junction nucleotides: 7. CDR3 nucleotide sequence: TGTGCCAGCACCTACGGGGGGTTATCCTACGAGCAGTACTTC. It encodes CASTYGGLSYEQYF.

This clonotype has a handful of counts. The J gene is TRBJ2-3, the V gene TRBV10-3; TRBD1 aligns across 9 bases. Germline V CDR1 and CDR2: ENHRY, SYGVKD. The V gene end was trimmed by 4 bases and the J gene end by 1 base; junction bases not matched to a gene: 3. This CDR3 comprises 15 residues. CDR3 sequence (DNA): TGTGCCATCAGTGTCCGGGACAGGGGCACAGATACGCAGTATTTT. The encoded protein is CAISVRDRGTDTQYF.

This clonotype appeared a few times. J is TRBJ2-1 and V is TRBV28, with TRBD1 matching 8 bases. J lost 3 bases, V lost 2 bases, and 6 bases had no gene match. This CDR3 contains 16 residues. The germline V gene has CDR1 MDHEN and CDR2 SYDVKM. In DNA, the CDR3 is TGTGCCAGCAGTTTACCGGGACAGGTCCTCTACAATGAGCAGTTCTTC. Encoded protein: CASSLPGQVLYNEQFF.